The rows below give T cell receptor beta chains drawn from one sample of a study of shared clonotypes between healthy human individuals. The data were produced by immunoSEQ multiplex PCR, yet TCRdb's version contains in-frame clones alone and is incomplete. This table holds just over 2,000,000 clones, 85% to 95% found once. The sample consisted of naive CD4+ T cells sorted from blood. These TCRs come from a man aged 18 to 35 in good health. The CDR3 runs from the conserved cysteine through the conserved F or W. D genes are given only for firm matches. Not every row has a clone size; where given, it reads once, few, many or a size class.

CDR3,DNA,D,J,size,V
CASMGLNEKLFF,TGTGCCAGCATGGGGCTTAATGAAAAACTGTTTTTT,NA,TRBJ1-4,once,TRBV27
CASSERRTRESGTQYF,TGTGCCAGCAGTGAACGCCGGACTAGAGAATCGGGGACCCAGTACTTC,TRBD2,TRBJ2-5,NA,TRBV2
CASSNSEGVGYTEAFF,TGTGCCAGCAGCAACTCCGAGGGCGTGGGCTACACTGAAGCTTTCTTT,NA,TRBJ1-1,NA,TRBV21-1
CASSLGGSSGNTIYF,TGCGCCAGCAGCTTGGGAGGAAGCTCTGGAAACACCATATATTTT,NA,TRBJ1-3,NA,TRBV5-1
CASSSMKASEKLFF,TGTGCCAGCAGCTCTATGAAGGCGAGTGAAAAACTGTTTTTT,NA,TRBJ1-4,NA,TRBV5-5
CASSFQGAGTEAFF,TGTGCCAGCTCATTTCAGGGGGCTGGCACTGAAGCTTTCTTT,TRBD1,TRBJ1-1,NA,TRBV18
CAIGVNSDQPQHF,TGTGCCATCGGGGTGAACAGCGATCAGCCCCAGCATTTT,NA,TRBJ1-5,NA,TRBV10-3
CASSSNRGGQPQHF,TGTGCCAGCAGTTCCAACAGGGGAGGACAGCCCCAGCATTTT,TRBD1,TRBJ1-5,NA,TRBV6-5
CASSLLGGKKETQYF,TGTGCCAGCAGTTTATTAGGAGGGAAAAAAGAGACCCAGTACTTC,NA,TRBJ2-5,once,TRBV28
CASSLGKIYSNQPQHF,TGTGCCAGCAGCTTGGGCAAGATTTATAGCAATCAGCCCCAGCATTTT,NA,TRBJ1-5,NA,TRBV5-8
CASSPGLAGQETQYF,TGTGCCAGCAGCCCCGGACTAGCGGGACAAGAGACCCAGTACTTC,TRBD2,TRBJ2-5,NA,TRBV9
CASSPGQVGDTQYF,TGCGCCAGCAGCCCGGGACAGGTTGGAGATACGCAGTATTTT,TRBD1,TRBJ2-3,NA,TRBV5-1
CASQRDPYRVEQYF,TGTGCCAGCCAACGGGATCCCTACAGGGTCGAGCAGTACTTC,NA,TRBJ2-7,once,TRBV5-4
CASSLLGQGYEQYF,TGTGCCAGCAGCTTACTGGGACAGGGGTACGAGCAGTACTTC,TRBD1,TRBJ2-7,NA,TRBV5-4
CASVPTGATGQPQHF,TGTGCCAGCGTACCAACAGGGGCGACGGGGCAGCCCCAGCATTTT,TRBD1,TRBJ1-5,NA,TRBV2
CAWSLWQTSYEQYF,TGTGCCTGGAGTCTGTGGCAGACCTCCTACGAGCAGTACTTC,NA,TRBJ2-7,many,TRBV30
CASSLVTGVETQYF,TGCGCCAGCAGCTTGGTGACAGGGGTCGAGACCCAGTACTTC,TRBD1,TRBJ2-5,once,TRBV5-1
CASSASVRVRETQYF,TGTGCCAGCAGTGCCAGCGTAAGGGTTCGAGAGACCCAGTACTTC,NA,TRBJ2-5,NA,TRBV6-1
CSALKRDTQYF,TGCAGTGCTCTCAAGCGGGATACGCAGTATTTT,NA,TRBJ2-3,NA,TRBV20-1
CAWSVLYEQYF,TGTGCCTGGAGTGTACTCTACGAGCAGTACTTC,NA,TRBJ2-7,few,TRBV30
CAWISPLIRHEAFF,TGTGCCTGGATCTCTCCCCTGATAAGACATGAAGCTTTCTTT,NA,TRBJ1-1,NA,TRBV30
CASSQATGGESSYEQYF,TGTGCCAGCAGCCAAGCTACAGGGGGCGAAAGCTCCTACGAGCAGTACTTC,TRBD1,TRBJ2-7,NA,TRBV7-9
CAISDGTNYGYTF,TGTGCCATCAGTGATGGAACTAACTATGGCTACACCTTC,NA,TRBJ1-2,few,TRBV10-3
CASSIPLRGLTGELFF,TGTGCCAGCAGCATCCCCCTCCGGGGCCTCACCGGGGAGCTGTTTTTT,NA,TRBJ2-2,NA,TRBV7-2
CASSYGVDTGELFF,TGTGCCAGCAGTTACGGGGTGGACACCGGGGAGCTGTTTTTT,NA,TRBJ2-2,NA,TRBV6-5
CATSSVQQVNTEAFF,TGTGCCACCAGCAGCGTACAACAAGTGAACACTGAAGCTTTCTTT,NA,TRBJ1-1,NA,TRBV15
CASSRPLAGANTGELFF,TGTGCCAGCAGCCGTCCCCTAGCGGGTGCGAACACCGGGGAGCTGTTTTTT,TRBD2,TRBJ2-2,NA,TRBV7-2
CAIRNSGGEQYF,TGTGCCATCAGGAATAGCGGGGGCGAGCAGTACTTC,TRBD2,TRBJ2-7,NA,TRBV10-3
CASSEGTATEAFF,TGTGCCAGCTCGGAAGGGACAGCCACTGAAGCTTTCTTT,TRBD1,TRBJ1-1,NA,TRBV18
CASSFQDTSSGNTIYF,TGTGCCAGCAGCTTTCAGGACACGAGCTCTGGAAACACCATATATTTT,NA,TRBJ1-3,NA,TRBV5-4
CASSKKTDNQPQHF,TGTGCCAGCAGCAAAAAAACGGACAATCAGCCCCAGCATTTT,NA,TRBJ1-5,NA,TRBV21-1
CAWSGGDVWGNQPQHF,TGTGCCTGGTCCGGGGGCGATGTTTGGGGCAATCAGCCCCAGCATTTT,NA,TRBJ1-5,NA,TRBV30
CASRPGTLATNEKLFF,TGTGCAAGTCGCCCAGGGACACTCGCAACTAATGAAAAACTGTTTTTT,NA,TRBJ1-4,NA,TRBV12-2
CASRTGGNEQFF,TGTGCCAGCAGGACAGGGGGGAATGAGCAGTTCTTC,TRBD1,TRBJ2-1,NA,TRBV7-9
CATSPAPGTDTQYF,TGTGCCACTTCACCCGCCCCTGGCACAGATACGCAGTATTTT,NA,TRBJ2-3,NA,TRBV6-1
CASMQTTVYNSPLHF,TGTGCCAGCATGCAGACTACAGTTTATAATTCACCCCTCCACTTT,NA,TRBJ1-6,NA,TRBV2
CASSQSPGTGIVYEQYF,TGTGCCAGCAGCCAAAGCCCCGGGACAGGGATTGTCTACGAGCAGTACTTC,TRBD1,TRBJ2-7,NA,TRBV7-6
CASSPGQANYGYTF,TGTGCCAGCTCACCCGGACAGGCCAACTATGGCTACACCTTC,TRBD1,TRBJ1-2,NA,TRBV18
CASSFWVGGGQETQYF,TGCGCCAGCAGCTTTTGGGTGGGCGGGGGCCAAGAGACCCAGTACTTC,TRBD2,TRBJ2-5,once,TRBV5-1
CATSRELGGYEQYF,TGTGCCACCAGCAGAGAGTTAGGGGGGTACGAGCAGTACTTC,NA,TRBJ2-7,NA,TRBV15
CASSLRGQPQHF,TGTGCCAGCAGTCTCAGAGGCCAGCCCCAGCATTTT,NA,TRBJ1-5,once,TRBV28
CAVRDSSSYNSPLHF,TGTGCCGTTAGGGACAGTAGCTCCTATAATTCACCCCTCCACTTT,TRBD1,TRBJ1-6,NA,TRBV6-5
CASRLQGKTYEQYF,TGTGCCAGCAGACTACAGGGGAAAACCTACGAGCAGTACTTC,TRBD1,TRBJ2-7,NA,TRBV28
CASRNRGGADYGYTF,TGTGCCAGCAGGAACAGGGGGGGCGCGGACTATGGCTACACCTTC,TRBD1,TRBJ1-2,NA,TRBV6-5
CASRADWVSGANVLTF,TGTGCCAGCAGAGCCGACTGGGTCTCTGGGGCCAACGTCCTGACTTTC,NA,TRBJ2-6,NA,TRBV2
CASRGLGTTNEKLFF,TGTGCCAGCAGGGGCCTGGGTACAACTAATGAAAAACTGTTTTTT,NA,TRBJ1-4,NA,TRBV28
CAWGPRANTGELFF,TGTGCCTGGGGGCCCAGGGCGAACACCGGGGAGCTGTTTTTT,NA,TRBJ2-2,NA,TRBV6-1
CASRTDSTDTQYF,TGTGCCAGCAGAACCGACAGCACAGATACGCAGTATTTT,NA,TRBJ2-3,NA,TRBV2
CASSITDSQFGETQYF,TGTGCCAGCAGCATAACGGACAGCCAGTTCGGGGAGACCCAGTACTTC,NA,TRBJ2-5,NA,TRBV11-2
CASRNLGSVSTEAFF,TGTGCCAGCCGCAATCTGGGCTCGGTAAGCACTGAAGCTTTCTTT,NA,TRBJ1-1,NA,TRBV27